This T cell receptor (beta chain) was identified during a study of cytomegalovirus exposure and HLA in healthy donors (dated by TCRdb to about 2017). Regarding the complete study: According to a later analysis, the 120 or so validation repertoires were produced on the same platform as the roughly 600 repertoires of the first cohort. The study aimed to test whether cataloging public T cell receptors could reveal signatures of past pathogen exposure. A separate validation cohort of roughly 130 different subjects was used in addition to the roughly 700-subject first cohort. High-throughput TCR immunosequencing, statistical association of individual TCRs with disease status, and machine learning were combined to predict cytomegalovirus infection status.

Turning to this clone: Its specific antigen is unknown. Base quality data are lacking; no much larger clone is found one base away.

What the study reported, not specific to this receptor: A later analysis found that TCRs clustered in the first cohort also tended to co-occur in the approximately 120 validation repertoires, with approximately 95% of cluster scores above 0. According to the authors, the approach could potentially be generalized to other disease states and immunological phenotypes. In vitro tests confirmed that a few of the cytomegalovirus-associated TCR beta chains recognize cytomegalovirus antigens. The study gave a list of 150 to 200 TCR beta chains associated with cytomegalovirus. All 120 or so repertoires were used to score co-occurrence in the validation cohort in a later analysis, because that analysis had no HLA typing for the cohort. The classifier was reported to diagnose cytomegalovirus status with high specificity and sensitivity in both the original cohort and the validation cohort. While some public TCRs were present in many individuals, most TCR sequences turned up only very rarely across donors.

The donors belonged to the validation cohort of over a hundred subjects, which was separate from the approximately 610-subject first cohort. The library came from the immunoSEQ multiplex PCR assay. The authors' pipeline ran thus. To diagnose cytomegalovirus status from the catalog of TCR beta chain sequences, a statistical classification framework was built. TCRdb retrieved this table from immuneACCESS and kept in-frame rearrangements only. Not all clones are present; in checked studies, unresolved V genes account for under half, and no reason is known for the remainder. That table supplies the V and J calls and clone size; D and trimming were determined from the DNA. Across this sample there are about 160,000 clones, with 84% seen only once. Roughly 10% of the sample belongs to the ten largest clones. The CDR3 covers 14 residues, taking in both the cysteine and the phenylalanine. The read is trimmed to its CDR3 DNA, 42 bases read in frame from base 1. V has 5 bases trimmed and J has 5 bases trimmed; junction bases matching no gene number 6. Looking up the germline V gene yields CDR1 SGHTA and CDR2 FQGNSA.

The sequence came from a man aged 30 to 39 in good health and CMV-seropositive. The sequence is built from TRBV7-2 and TRBJ2-5; the junction holds 9 bases that match TRBD2. What was sequenced was PBMCs. The CDR3 is CASSISGSSETQYF. The DNA reads TGTGCCAGCAGCATTAGCGGGAGCTCCGAGACCCAGTACTTC.